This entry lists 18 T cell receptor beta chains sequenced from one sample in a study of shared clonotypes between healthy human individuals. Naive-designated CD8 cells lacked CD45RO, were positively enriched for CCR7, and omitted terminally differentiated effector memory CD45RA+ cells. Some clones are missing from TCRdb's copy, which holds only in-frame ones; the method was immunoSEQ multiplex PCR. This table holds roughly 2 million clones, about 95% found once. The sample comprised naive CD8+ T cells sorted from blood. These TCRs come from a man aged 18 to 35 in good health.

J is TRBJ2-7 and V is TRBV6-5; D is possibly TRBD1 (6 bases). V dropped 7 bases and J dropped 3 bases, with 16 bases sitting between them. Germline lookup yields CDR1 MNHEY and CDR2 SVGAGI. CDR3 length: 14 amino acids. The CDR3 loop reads CASTPHGGDYEQYF. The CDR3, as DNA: TGTGCCAGCACCCCGCATGGGGGCGACTACGAGCAGTACTTC.

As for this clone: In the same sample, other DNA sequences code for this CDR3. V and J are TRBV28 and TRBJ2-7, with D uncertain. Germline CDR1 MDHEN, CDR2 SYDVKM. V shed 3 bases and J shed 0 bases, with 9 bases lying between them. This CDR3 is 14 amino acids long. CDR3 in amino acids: CASSLRGFSYEQYF. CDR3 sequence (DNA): TGTGCCAGCAGTTTGCGTGGGTTCTCCTACGAGCAGTACTTC. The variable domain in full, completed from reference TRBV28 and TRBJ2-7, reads DVKVTQSSRYLVKRTGEKVFLECVQDMDHENMFWYRQDPGLGLRLIYFSYDVKMKEKGDIPEGYSVSREKKERFSLILESASTNQTSMYLCASSLRGFSYEQYFGPGTRLTVT.

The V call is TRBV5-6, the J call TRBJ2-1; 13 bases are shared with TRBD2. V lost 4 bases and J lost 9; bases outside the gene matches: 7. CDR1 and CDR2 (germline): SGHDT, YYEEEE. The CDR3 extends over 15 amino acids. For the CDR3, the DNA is TGTGCCAGCAGCGGCGGGACTAGCGGGGTTGGTGAGCAGTTCTTC. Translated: CASSGGTSGVGEQFF.

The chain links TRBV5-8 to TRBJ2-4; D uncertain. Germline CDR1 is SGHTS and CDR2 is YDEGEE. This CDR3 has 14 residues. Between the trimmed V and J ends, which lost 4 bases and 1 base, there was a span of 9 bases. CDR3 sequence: CASSIGPAKNIQYF. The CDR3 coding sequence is TGTGCCAGCAGCATTGGCCCGGCCAAAAACATTCAGTACTTC.

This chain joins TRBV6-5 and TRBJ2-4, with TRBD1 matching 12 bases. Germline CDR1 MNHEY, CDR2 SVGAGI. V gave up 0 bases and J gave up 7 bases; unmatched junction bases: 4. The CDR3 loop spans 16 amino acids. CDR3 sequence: CASSYSGTGGTNIQYF. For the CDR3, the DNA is TGTGCCAGCAGTTACTCCGGGACAGGGGGCACCAACATTCAGTACTTC.

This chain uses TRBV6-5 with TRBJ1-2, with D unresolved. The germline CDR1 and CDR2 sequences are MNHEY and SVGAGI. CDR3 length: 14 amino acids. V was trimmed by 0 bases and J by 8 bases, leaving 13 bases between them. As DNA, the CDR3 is TGTGCCAGCAGTTACTCGGAGGGATGGCGGGGCTACACCTTC. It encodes CASSYSEGWRGYTF.

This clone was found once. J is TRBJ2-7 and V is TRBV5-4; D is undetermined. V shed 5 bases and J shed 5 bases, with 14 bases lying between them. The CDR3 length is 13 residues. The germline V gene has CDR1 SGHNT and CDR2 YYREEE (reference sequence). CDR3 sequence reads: CASSSGERNEQYF. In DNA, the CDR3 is TGTGCCAGCAGTTCTGGCGAAAGGAACGAGCAGTACTTC.

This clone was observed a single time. The CDR3 reads CASTRAGEFYNEQFF. The CDR3 DNA reads as TGCGCCAGCACTCGGGCCGGCGAGTTCTACAATGAGCAGTTCTTC. The chain combines TRBV10-2 with TRBJ2-1; D gene uncertain. CDR1 and CDR2 from the germline V gene are WSHSY and SAAADI. V gave up 7 bases and J gave up 3 bases, with 16 bases separating them. CDR3 length equals 15 residues.

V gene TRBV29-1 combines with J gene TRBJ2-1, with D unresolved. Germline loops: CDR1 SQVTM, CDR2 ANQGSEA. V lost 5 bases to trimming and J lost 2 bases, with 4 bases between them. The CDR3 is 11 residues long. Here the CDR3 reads CSVNTYNEQFF. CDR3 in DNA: TGCAGCGTTAACACCTACAATGAGCAGTTCTTC.

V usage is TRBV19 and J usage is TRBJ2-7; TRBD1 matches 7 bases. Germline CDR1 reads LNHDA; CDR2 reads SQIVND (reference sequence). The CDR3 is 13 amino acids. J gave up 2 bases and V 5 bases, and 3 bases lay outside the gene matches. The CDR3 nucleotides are TGTGCCAGTAGTTACGGACAGGCCTACGAGCAGTACTTC. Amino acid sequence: CASSYGQAYEQYF.

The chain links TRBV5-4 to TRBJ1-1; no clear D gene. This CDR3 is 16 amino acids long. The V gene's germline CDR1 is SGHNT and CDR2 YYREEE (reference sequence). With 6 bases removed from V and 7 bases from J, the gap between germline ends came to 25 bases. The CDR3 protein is CASTLGIHSVIGEAFF. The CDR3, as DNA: TGTGCCAGCACTCTCGGGATACATTCCGTGATCGGTGAAGCTTTCTTT.

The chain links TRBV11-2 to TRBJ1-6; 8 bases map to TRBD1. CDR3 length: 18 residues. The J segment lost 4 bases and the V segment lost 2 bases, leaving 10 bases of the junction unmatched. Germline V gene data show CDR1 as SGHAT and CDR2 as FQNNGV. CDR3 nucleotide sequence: TGTGCCAGCAGCTTAAGGCGGGGACAGGACGAATATAATTCACCCCTCCACTTT. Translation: CASSLRRGQDEYNSPLHF.

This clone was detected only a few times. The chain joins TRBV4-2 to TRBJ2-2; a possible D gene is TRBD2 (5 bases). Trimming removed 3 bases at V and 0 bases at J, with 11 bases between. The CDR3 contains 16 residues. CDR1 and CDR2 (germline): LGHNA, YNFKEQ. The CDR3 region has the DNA TGTGCCAGCAGCCAGGGCCCGGGGACGAACACCGGGGAGCTGTTTTTT. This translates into CASSQGPGTNTGELFF.

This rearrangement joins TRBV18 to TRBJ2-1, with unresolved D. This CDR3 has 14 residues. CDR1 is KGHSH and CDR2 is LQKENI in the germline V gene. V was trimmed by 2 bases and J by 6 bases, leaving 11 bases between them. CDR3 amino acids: CASSPVRDLNEQFF. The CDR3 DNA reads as TGTGCCAGCTCACCAGTGCGAGATCTCAATGAGCAGTTCTTC.

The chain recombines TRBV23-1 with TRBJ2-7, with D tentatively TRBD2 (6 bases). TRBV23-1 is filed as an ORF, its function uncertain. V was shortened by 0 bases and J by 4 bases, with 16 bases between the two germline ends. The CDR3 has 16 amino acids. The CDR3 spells CASSQSGSRERYEQYF. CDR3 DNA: TGCGCCAGCAGTCAATCGGGGAGCCGGGAGCGGTACGAGCAGTACTTC.

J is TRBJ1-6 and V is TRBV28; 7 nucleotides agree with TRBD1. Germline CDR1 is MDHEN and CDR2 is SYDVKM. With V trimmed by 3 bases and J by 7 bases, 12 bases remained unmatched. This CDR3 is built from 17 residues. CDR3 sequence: CASSFREQGFWNSPLHF. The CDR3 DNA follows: TGTGCCAGCAGTTTCCGAGAACAGGGGTTCTGGAATTCACCCCTCCACTTT.

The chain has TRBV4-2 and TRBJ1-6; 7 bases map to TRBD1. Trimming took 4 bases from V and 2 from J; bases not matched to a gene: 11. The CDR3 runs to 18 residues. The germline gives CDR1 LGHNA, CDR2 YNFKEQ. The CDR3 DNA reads TGTGCCAGCAGCCTTACAGAACCCGGGACAGCCTATAATTCACCCCTCCACTTT. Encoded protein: CASSLTEPGTAYNSPLHF.

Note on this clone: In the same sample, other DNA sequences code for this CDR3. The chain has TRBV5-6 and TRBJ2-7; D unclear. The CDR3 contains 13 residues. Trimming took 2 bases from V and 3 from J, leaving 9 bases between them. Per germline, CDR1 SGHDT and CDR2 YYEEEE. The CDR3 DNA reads TGTGCCAGCAGCTTAGAAGCAGACTACGAGCAGTACTTC. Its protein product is CASSLEADYEQYF.